One and the same sample provided the 20 T cell receptor beta chains below, sequenced in a study of T cell responses to AZD1222 COVID-19 vaccine. Some clones are missing from TCRdb's copy, which holds only in-frame ones; the method was immunoSEQ multiplex PCR. The sample has around 80,000 clones, about 90% seen once. Sequenced material: peripheral blood, taken 28 days after the second AZD1222 dose. These receptors were taken from an adult who received the AZD1222 COVID-19 vaccine.

The V call is TRBV12-5, the J call TRBJ1-5; a possible D gene is TRBD1 (6 bases). CDR1 and CDR2 from the germline V gene are LGHNT and FRNRAP. Between the trimmed V and J ends, which lost 2 bases and 7 bases, there was a span of 12 bases. The CDR3 loop spans 14 amino acids. CDR3 region: CASGLWGGGQPQHF. The CDR3 DNA reads as TGTGCTAGTGGTTTGTGGGGGGGCGGACAGCCCCAGCATTTT. Based on the CDR3 plus reference TRBV12-5 and TRBJ1-5, the full variable domain is DARVTQTPRHKVTEMGQEVTMRCQPILGHNTVFWYRQTMMQGLELLAYFRNRAPLDDSGMPKDRFSAEMPDATLATLKIQPSEPRDSAVYFCASGLWGGGQPQHFGDGTRLSIL.

The V gene is TRBV18, the J gene TRBJ2-3; possibly TRBD1 or TRBD2 for D (6 bases each). This CDR3 is built from 14 residues. V was cut by 6 bases and J by 4 bases, with 14 bases left in between. CDR1 is KGHSH, CDR2 LQKENI, per germline. Written as DNA, the CDR3 is TGTGCCAGCTCCCTCGGGGGCTCAGCAGATACGCAGTATTTT. As protein: CASSLGGSADTQYF.

This clone appeared a single time. In DNA form, the CDR3 reads TGTGCCAGCATGATGGACGTCGCCTACGAGCAGTACTTC. This encodes CASMMDVAYEQYF. This chain links TRBV6-5 with TRBJ2-7; D ambiguous. Per the germline V gene, CDR1 is MNHEY and CDR2 is SVGAGI. The CDR3 extends over 13 amino acids. V was shortened by 7 bases and J by 2 bases, with 12 bases between the two germline ends.

The V gene is TRBV6-6, the J gene TRBJ2-1, with D possibly matching TRBD2 (5 bases). This CDR3 has 16 amino acids. V shed 2 bases and J shed 2 bases, with 13 bases lying between them. Germline V gives CDR1 MNHNY, CDR2 SVGAGI (reference sequence). The DNA of the CDR3 is TGTGCCAGCAGTTACAGGAGCCCCGGGGCCTACAATGAGCAGTTCTTC. Translating it yields CASSYRSPGAYNEQFF.

The J gene is TRBJ1-1, the V gene TRBV27, with D unresolved. V was trimmed by 2 bases and J by 4 bases, leaving 8 bases between them. Per the germline V gene, CDR1 is MNHEY and CDR2 is SMNVEV (reference sequence). CDR3 length: 13 residues. As DNA, the CDR3 is TGTGCCAGCAGTTTACGGAGGTCCACTGAAGCTTTCTTT. It yields the protein CASSLRRSTEAFF.

This chain uses TRBV14 with TRBJ1-2; maybe TRBD1 (5 bases). The germline gives CDR1 SGHDN, CDR2 FVKESK. V was pared by 8 bases and J by 4 bases, with 14 bases between. The CDR3 spans 13 residues. This CDR3 is CASGGSDPYGYTF. CDR3 nucleotides: TGTGCCAGCGGGGGTTCAGATCCCTATGGCTACACCTTC.

This clone was seen a single time. The chain uses TRBV2 and TRBJ2-1; 8 bases fit TRBD1. This CDR3 has 15 residues. CDR1 SNHLY and CDR2 FYNNEI come from the germline V gene. V shed 8 bases and J 1 base; nucleotides not matched to a gene: 7. The CDR3 is CASGYRGTSYNEQFF. DNA for the CDR3: TGTGCCAGCGGATACAGGGGGACGTCCTACAATGAGCAGTTCTTC.

The chain recombines TRBV9 with TRBJ1-1, with TRBD1 matching 7 bases. V shed 2 bases and J 1 base; nucleotides not matched to a gene: 2. Germline V gene sequence: CDR1 SGDLS, CDR2 YYNGEE. This CDR3 has 14 residues. CDR3 amino acids: CASSVTGSNTEAFF. CDR3 DNA: TGTGCCAGCAGCGTGACAGGGTCGAACACTGAAGCTTTCTTT.

The chain joins TRBV12-3 or TRBV12-4 to TRBJ1-5; D is unclear. The germline V and J ends were trimmed by 5 bases and 6 bases, with 11 bases remaining between them. The CDR3 spans 13 residues. CDR3 residues: CASSMGIRQPQHF. In nucleotides, the CDR3 is TGTGCCAGCAGTATGGGAATACGTCAGCCCCAGCATTTT.

This clone was seen a single time. The gene calls are TRBV6-5 and TRBJ1-3; TRBD1 matches at 8 bases. CDR3 length equals 13 residues. Germline trimming cut 6 bases from V and 8 bases from J; bases unmatched to any gene: 6. Germline V gene sequence: CDR1 MNHEY, CDR2 SVGAGI. DNA for the CDR3: TGTGCCAGCAGGGCCAGGGGGCAAGACACCATATATTTT. Protein product: CASRARGQDTIYF.

The J gene is TRBJ2-1, the V gene TRBV19; D may be TRBD2 (5 bases). Germline CDR1 is LNHDA and CDR2 is SQIVND (reference sequence). The CDR3 runs 16 residues. V was cut by 1 base and J by 8 bases, with 18 bases left in between. The CDR3 DNA reads TGTGCCAGTAGTATAGGAGGGCTAGTAAAAGCCCATGAGCAGTTCTTC. Its translation is CASSIGGLVKAHEQFF.

The rearrangement uses TRBV5-6 and TRBJ1-2; 8 bases are a match to TRBD1. CDR3 size: 14 residues. Trimming at V came to 3 bases and at J to 4 bases, leaving 5 bases not matched to a gene. CDR1 and CDR2 (germline): SGHDT, YYEEEE. CDR3 DNA sequence: TGTGCCAGCAGCTCGAGGACAGGGACCTATGGCTACACCTTC. This translates into CASSSRTGTYGYTF.

The V and J genes are TRBV19 and TRBJ2-1, with TRBD2 identical over 9 bases. Germline V gene lookup returns CDR1 LNHDA and CDR2 SQIVND (reference sequence). V was clipped by 5 bases and J by 0 bases; unmatched bases: 8. The CDR3 sequence is 17 residues long. This CDR3 reads CASSRGRADTSYNEQFF. CDR3 nucleotides: TGTGCCAGTAGTCGCGGGAGGGCCGATACCTCCTACAATGAGCAGTTCTTC.

This chain connects TRBV30 to TRBJ1-1; 7 nucleotides align to TRBD1. Germline CDR1 reads GTSNPN; CDR2 reads SVGIG (reference sequence). The CDR3 contains 14 residues. The V gene end was trimmed by 4 bases and the J gene end by 3 bases; junction bases not matched to a gene: 8. CDR3 region: CAWMTDRAYTEAFF. The CDR3 DNA is TGTGCCTGGATGACAGACAGGGCATACACTGAAGCTTTCTTT. Full variable domain (rest looked up from reference TRBV30 and TRBJ1-1): SQTIHQWPATLVQPVGSPLSLECTVEGTSNPNLYWYRQAAGRGLQLLFYSVGIGQISSEVPQNLSASRPQDRQFILSSKKLLLSDSGFYLCAWMTDRAYTEAFFGQGTRLTVV.

This clone appeared a single time. The chain has TRBV19 and TRBJ2-2, with 9 bases lining up with TRBD1. The CDR3 contains 15 residues. Germline V CDR1 and CDR2: LNHDA, SQIVND (reference sequence). This chain's CDR3 is CASQTGGVGTGELFF. The CDR3 region has the DNA TGTGCGAGTCAAACAGGGGGCGTGGGCACCGGGGAGCTGTTTTTT.

The chain recombines TRBV12-5 with TRBJ2-5, with D possibly TRBD2 on 5 matching bases. Trimming left V 2 bases short and J 2 bases short, with 12 bases between. This CDR3 comprises 15 residues. Germline assignment: CDR1 LGHNT and CDR2 FRNRAP. CDR3: CASGLHFGVQETQYF. Written as DNA, the CDR3 is TGTGCTAGTGGTTTGCACTTCGGGGTTCAAGAGACCCAGTACTTC.

The CDR3, as DNA: TGTGCCAGCAGCGTAGGTGGGGGAATCGGTCAGCCCCAGCATTTT. It yields the protein CASSVGGGIGQPQHF. This chain uses TRBV9 with TRBJ1-5; the D gene is possibly TRBD1 (5 bases). The CDR3 covers 15 residues. Germline V gives CDR1 SGDLS, CDR2 YYNGEE. V lost 0 bases, J lost 6 bases, and 13 bases lay in between.

This chain's CDR3 is CAISDRDRAYNSPLHF. CDR3 sequence (DNA): TGTGCCATCAGTGATCGAGACAGGGCCTATAATTCACCCCTCCACTTT. The rearrangement joins TRBV10-3 to TRBJ1-6, with 7 bases matching TRBD1. Unmatched junction bases numbered 4, after V lost 3 bases and J lost 2 bases. In germline, CDR1 is ENHRY, CDR2 SYGVKD. CDR3 size: 16 residues.

The chain uses TRBV4-1 and TRBJ2-7; 7 nucleotides agree with TRBD1. Unmatched junction bases numbered 8, after V lost 5 bases and J lost 1 base. The CDR3 has 15 residues. Per the germline V gene, CDR1 is MGHRA and CDR2 is YSYEKL. The CDR3 here is CASSSRDSPSYEQYF. The CDR3 DNA sequence: TGCGCCAGCAGCAGCCGGGACAGTCCATCCTACGAGCAGTACTTC.

This chain joins TRBV5-1 and TRBJ2-3; TRBD2 aligns across 7 bases. This CDR3 is 15 amino acids long. Trimming cost V 0 bases and J 2 bases; bases outside gene matches: 3. The germline gives CDR1 SGHRS, CDR2 YFSETQ. CDR3 loop: CASSLAGTITDTQYF. As DNA, the CDR3 is TGCGCCAGCAGCTTGGCCGGGACTATCACAGATACGCAGTATTTT.